The 26 T cell receptor beta chains in this list originate from one sample, sequenced in a study of cytomegalovirus exposure and HLA in healthy donors. Both 60 Vbeta primers and 13 Jbeta primers went into the PCR. Sequencing was performed with immunoSEQ multiplex PCR; in TCRdb, only in-frame clones are kept and a portion is missing. The top ten hold 4.8% of the sample, which has approximately 150,000 clones, more than 80% seen once. Input material: PBMCs. All receptors come from a man younger than 35 in good health and CMV-seronegative.

This chain links TRBV7-9 with TRBJ1-1, with D possibly being TRBD1 (6 bases). CDR1 SEHNR and CDR2 FQNEAQ come from the germline V gene (reference sequence). Trimming left V 6 bases short and J 1 base short, with 12 bases between. The length of the CDR3 is 14 residues. CDR3 sequence reads: CASRRDTQNTEAFF. The DNA for the CDR3 is TGTGCCAGCAGACGGGACACCCAGAACACTGAAGCTTTCTTT.

This clone was seen once. CDR3 loop: CASSVWTSGGVPYEQYF. The CDR3 DNA is TGTGCCAGCAGCGTGTGGACTAGCGGGGGGGTACCCTACGAGCAGTACTTC. The rearrangement joins TRBV5-4 to TRBJ2-7; 15 bases match TRBD2. Trimming removed 4 bases from V and 2 bases from J; junction bases left unmatched: 7. The CDR3 is 17 residues long. Germline V gene sequence: CDR1 SGHNT, CDR2 YYREEE (reference sequence).

There are a few counts of this clone. Here the CDR3 DNA reads TGTGCCAGCAGTGAAGCGGGAGACACTGAAGCTTTCTTT. Translation: CASSEAGDTEAFF. This chain joins TRBV6-1 and TRBJ1-1; D gene unclear. V was clipped by 0 bases and J by 3 bases, with 5 bases between them. The CDR3 has 13 amino acids. The V gene's germline CDR1 is MNHNS and CDR2 SASEGT.

This chain joins TRBV2 and TRBJ2-4; a possible D gene is TRBD2 (7 bases). The length of the CDR3 is 15 residues. Trimming left V 8 bases short and J 3 bases short, with 17 bases between. Germline values: CDR1 SNHLY, CDR2 FYNNEI. The CDR3 sequence is CASCMGGANKNIQYF. DNA of the CDR3: TGTGCCAGCTGTATGGGGGGGGCAAACAAAAACATTCAGTACTTC.

Only one count was recorded for this clone. This sequence joins TRBV25-1 and TRBJ1-1; TRBD1 might be the D (5 bases). This CDR3 contains 15 residues. The germline gives CDR1 MGHDK, CDR2 SYGVNS. Trimming removed 5 bases at V and 1 base at J, with 14 bases between. The CDR3 DNA follows: TGTGCCAGCAGTTCCTCGGACGGGGGGAACACTGAAGCTTTCTTT. This encodes CASSSSDGGNTEAFF.

V is TRBV27 and J is TRBJ2-1; D is possibly TRBD2 (5 bases). The CDR3 totals 14 residues. Germline-derived CDR1 and CDR2 are MNHEY and SMNVEV (reference sequence). V was trimmed by 8 bases and J by 6 bases, leaving 17 bases between them. This CDR3 reads CASGLTRTVNEQFF. The CDR3 bases are TGTGCCAGCGGGTTAACTAGGACTGTCAATGAGCAGTTCTTC.

This chain uses TRBV4-1 with TRBJ2-2; 7 bases fit TRBD1. The CDR3 is made up of 15 amino acids. With 3 bases clipped from V and 7 bases from J, the junction kept 8 bases outside the gene matches. Germline lookup yields CDR1 MGHRA and CDR2 YSYEKL. The CDR3 spells CASSHSPDRDGELFF. CDR3 coding DNA: TGCGCCAGCAGCCACTCACCCGACAGGGACGGGGAGCTGTTTTTT.

The chain combines TRBV7-8 with TRBJ2-3, with TRBD2 matching 9 bases. Germline-derived CDR1 and CDR2 are SGHVS and FQNEAQ. V was pared by 1 base and J by 0 bases, with 8 bases of the junction left unmatched. CDR3 length: 18 amino acids. CDR3 sequence reads: CASSLVSSGGISTDTQYF. DNA of the CDR3: TGTGCCAGCAGCTTAGTTTCCAGCGGGGGGATAAGCACAGATACGCAGTATTTT.

This chain connects TRBV27 to TRBJ2-7; 7 positions agree with TRBD1. Germline assignment: CDR1 MNHEY and CDR2 SMNVEV (reference sequence). Unmatched junction bases numbered 6, after V lost 5 bases and J lost 2 bases. The length of the CDR3 is 14 residues. The CDR3 reads CASSLPGQTYEQYF. In nucleotides, the CDR3 is TGTGCCAGCAGTCTGCCGGGACAGACCTACGAGCAGTACTTC.

This clone was detected once. The chain links TRBV11-2 to TRBJ2-3, with D possibly being TRBD2 (5 bases). Trimming shortened V by 0 bases and J by 8 bases, and 9 bases separated the two germline ends. Germline V lookup: CDR1 SGHAT, CDR2 FQNNGV. CDR3 length: 13 residues. CDR3 nucleotide sequence: TGTGCCAGCAGCTTAGATACTAGAGGTACGCAGTATTTT. This sequence encodes CASSLDTRGTQYF. Full variable domain (rest looked up from reference TRBV11-2 and TRBJ2-3): EAGVAQSPRYKIIEKRQSVAFWCNPISGHATLYWYQQILGQGPKLLIQFQNNGVVDDSQLPKDRFSAERLKGVDSTLKIQPAKLEDSAVYLCASSLDTRGTQYFGPGTRLTVL.

The chain links TRBV6-9 to TRBJ2-7; D might be TRBD2 (6 bases). V was shortened by 8 bases and J by 2 bases, with 13 bases between the two germline ends. The CDR3 runs to 13 residues. Germline values: CDR1 MNHGY, CDR2 SVAAGI. The CDR3 sequence is CASHRGFAYEQYF. The CDR3, as DNA: TGTGCCAGCCACCGGGGGTTTGCCTACGAGCAGTACTTC.

The gene calls are TRBV19 and TRBJ2-1; perhaps TRBD2 as D (5 bases). This CDR3 comprises 15 residues. Germline assignment: CDR1 LNHDA and CDR2 SQIVND (reference sequence). Between the trimmed V and J ends, which lost 8 bases and 4 bases, there was a span of 18 bases. The CDR3 loop is CASRVTGSAYNEQFF. CDR3 coding DNA: TGTGCCAGTCGAGTAACGGGGTCGGCTTACAATGAGCAGTTCTTC.

J is TRBJ1-1 and V is TRBV21-1. TRBV21-1 counts as a pseudogene. The CDR3 is 19 residues long. CDR3 region: CASSVDGVRGTKLNTEAFF. CDR3 coding DNA: TGTGCCAGCAGCGTTGACGGGGTCCGGGGGACTAAATTGAACACTGAAGCTTTCTTT.

This CDR3 reads CASSLVPGGSTDTQYF. CDR3 nucleotides: TGTGCCAGCAGCTTGGTTCCAGGGGGGAGCACAGATACGCAGTATTTT. The chain has TRBV5-5 and TRBJ2-3, with D maybe TRBD1 (7 bases). CDR3 length: 16 amino acids. Trimming removed 0 bases from V and 0 bases from J, with 11 bases in between. The germline gives CDR1 SGHKS, CDR2 YYEKEE (reference sequence).

The V call is TRBV29-1, the J call TRBJ1-2, with 7 bases matching TRBD1. The CDR3 contains 15 residues. V was pared by 4 bases and J by 4 bases, with 12 bases of the junction left unmatched. Germline V gene sequence: CDR1 SQVTM, CDR2 ANQGSEA. The CDR3 reads CSVGGNRGHLYGYTF. For the CDR3, the DNA is TGCAGCGTTGGGGGAAACAGGGGCCACCTCTATGGCTACACCTTC. Full variable domain (remainder filled in from reference TRBV29-1 and TRBJ1-2): SAVISQKPSRDICQRGTSLTIQCQVDSQVTMMFWYRQQPGQSLTLIATANQGSEATYESGFVIDKFPISRPNLTFSTLTVSNMSPEDSSIYLCSVGGNRGHLYGYTFGSGTRLTVV.

This clone was seen just once. DNA for the CDR3: TGTGCCAGCAGCTTAGATGTGAGGGAGACCCAGTACTTC. Translating gives CASSLDVRETQYF. V usage is TRBV11-2 and J usage is TRBJ2-5, with no clear D. From germline, CDR1 is SGHAT and CDR2 FQNNGV. The V and J ends lost 0 bases and 5 bases respectively, with 7 bases between them. This CDR3 contains 13 residues.

The chain links TRBV25-1 to TRBJ2-2; a weak D match, TRBD1 (5 bases). The CDR3 contains 13 residues. V was pared by 5 bases and J by 8 bases, with 12 bases between. The V gene's germline CDR1 is MGHDK and CDR2 SYGVNS. The CDR3 DNA reads as TGTGCCAGCAGTTTTCAGGGTGGAGGGGAGCTGTTTTTT. It yields the protein CASSFQGGGELFF.

The V call is TRBV7-8, the J call TRBJ2-3; D possibly corresponds to TRBD2 (7 bases). The CDR3 contains 15 residues. Trimming stripped 0 bases from V and 6 bases from J, with 13 bases between. Germline loops: CDR1 SGHVS, CDR2 FQNEAQ. The CDR3 loop reads CASSLAAGAADTQYF. CDR3 bases: TGTGCCAGCAGCTTAGCGGCGGGGGCGGCGGATACGCAGTATTTT.

The chain recombines TRBV18 with TRBJ1-2, with TRBD1 matching 7 bases. The CDR3 loop spans 14 amino acids. Germline CDR1 and CDR2: KGHSH and LQKENI. V gave up 3 bases and J gave up 2 bases; unmatched junction bases: 3. The CDR3, as DNA: TGTGCCAGCTCACCGGACAGGACAAACTATGGCTACACCTTC. Translated: CASSPDRTNYGYTF.

This rearrangement joins TRBV7-9 to TRBJ2-1, with TRBD2 matching 9 bases. Unmatched junction bases numbered 9, after V lost 5 bases and J lost 4 bases. Germline values: CDR1 SEHNR, CDR2 FQNEAQ (reference sequence). This CDR3 region has 16 residues. This CDR3 reads CASSPDGAGGYNEQFF. DNA of the CDR3: TGTGCCAGCAGCCCCGATGGGGCGGGGGGGTACAATGAGCAGTTCTTC.

The CDR3 DNA reads TGTGCCATCAGACAGGGGAGCCTCCAAGAGACCCAGTACTTC. This codes for CAIRQGSLQETQYF. The gene calls are TRBV10-3 and TRBJ2-5; 7 nucleotides agree with TRBD1. The CDR3 covers 14 residues. The V gene end was trimmed by 6 bases and the J gene end by 1 base; junction bases not matched to a gene: 5. CDR1 ENHRY and CDR2 SYGVKD come from the germline V gene.

V is TRBV28 and J is TRBJ2-7; D perhaps matches TRBD1 (5 bases). The V end lost 8 bases, the J end lost 6 bases, and 17 bases lay between the germline ends. The CDR3 spans 13 residues. Germline CDR1 MDHEN, CDR2 SYDVKM. CDR3 bases: TGTGCCAGCTCACCCCCCAGGGTTTCCGAGCAGTACTTC. It specifies CASSPPRVSEQYF.

The count of this clone is one. The J gene is TRBJ2-7, the V gene TRBV18; TRBD2 is a possible D gene (5 bases). The ends were cut back, 0 bases at V and 2 bases at J, with 11 bases in the middle. CDR3 length: 15 amino acids. CDR1 is KGHSH, CDR2 LQKENI, per germline. CDR3 nucleotides: TGTGCCAGCTCACCACCGGGTCGGGGAGCCTACGAGCAGTACTTC. It codes for CASSPPGRGAYEQYF.

DNA for the CDR3: TGTGCCAGCAGCCGTCGCGGGGGGGGGCAGTTCTTC. It codes for CASSRRGGGQFF. The rearrangement uses TRBV28 and TRBJ2-1; 9 nucleotides align to TRBD2. This CDR3 is 12 amino acids long. Trimming took 6 bases from V and 12 from J; bases not matched to a gene: 6. In germline, CDR1 is MDHEN, CDR2 SYDVKM.

The chain recombines TRBV7-2 with TRBJ2-5; 8 bases are shared with TRBD2. Germline V lookup: CDR1 SGHTA, CDR2 FQGNSA. V lost 1 base to trimming and J lost 5 bases; unmatched junction nucleotides: 12. There are 17 residues in the CDR3. The CDR3 protein is CASSLGSSGARRETQYF. The CDR3 DNA follows: TGTGCCAGCAGCTTAGGTAGTAGCGGGGCCAGGCGGGAGACCCAGTACTTC. The full variable domain, completed using reference TRBV7-2 and TRBJ2-5, is GAGVSQSPSNKVTEKGKDVELRCDPISGHTALYWYRQSLGQGLEFLIYFQGNSAPDKSGLPSDRFSAERTGGSVSTLTIQRTQQEDSAVYLCASSLGSSGARRETQYFGPGTRLLVL.

This clone came up once. The rearrangement links TRBV27 to TRBJ2-1; 7 positions agree with TRBD1. The V segment lost 6 bases and the J segment 0 bases; nucleotides outside the gene matches: 5. Germline values: CDR1 MNHEY, CDR2 SMNVEV (reference sequence). This CDR3 has 15 residues. DNA of the CDR3: TGTGCCAGCAGGATACAGGGGTTCTCCTACAATGAGCAGTTCTTC. Its translation: CASRIQGFSYNEQFF.